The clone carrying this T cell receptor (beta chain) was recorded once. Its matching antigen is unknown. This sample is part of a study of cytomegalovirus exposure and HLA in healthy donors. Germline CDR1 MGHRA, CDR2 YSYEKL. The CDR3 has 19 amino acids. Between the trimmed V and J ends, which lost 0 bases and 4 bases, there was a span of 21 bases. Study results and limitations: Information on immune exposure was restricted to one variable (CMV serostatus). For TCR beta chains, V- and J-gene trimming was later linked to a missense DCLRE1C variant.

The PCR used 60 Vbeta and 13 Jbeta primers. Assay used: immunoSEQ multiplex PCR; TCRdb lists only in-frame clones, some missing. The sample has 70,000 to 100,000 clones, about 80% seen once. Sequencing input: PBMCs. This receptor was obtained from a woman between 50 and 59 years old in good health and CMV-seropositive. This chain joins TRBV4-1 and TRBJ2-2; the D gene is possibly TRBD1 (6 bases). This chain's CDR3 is CASSQDIGRDTLITGELFF. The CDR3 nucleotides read TGCGCCAGCAGCCAAGATATAGGCAGGGACACCTTAATCACCGGGGAGCTGTTTTTT.